What follows are 19 T cell receptor beta chains derived from one specimen sequenced in a study of T cell repertoires in cytomegalovirus infection. Their antigens remain unidentified. Each CDR3 protein gets one entry after TCRdb re-called the reads with MiXCR. The data show about 500,000 distinct CDR3 sequences, 30% to 35% seen once. This specimen was cultured PBMCs, taken from culture after CMV antigen stimulation. These receptors originate from a human donor in good health (CMV status not recorded). Some clones in this sample may be carry-over from other donors' samples.

This sequence joins TRBV6-5 and TRBJ1-3; the D is unclear. Per germline, CDR1 MNHEY and CDR2 SVGAGI. The CDR3 loop spans 18 amino acids. Trimming pared 0 bases from V and 0 bases from J, leaving 15 bases between. In DNA form, the CDR3 reads TGTGCCAGCAGTTACTCTCCACCACAGCTAAGCTCTGGAAACACCATATATTTT. Residues: CASSYSPPQLSSGNTIYF.

Regarding this clonotype: At one end, the junction sequence differs from germline, possibly due to a read error. J is TRBJ2-5 and V is TRBV7-7; 8 nucleotides align to TRBD2. The CDR3 loop spans 15 amino acids. Germline CDR1 is SSHAT and CDR2 is FNYEAQ (reference sequence). The CDR3 DNA reads TGTGCTAGCAGCCGAGGGCGGGGGGCCGGAGAGACCCAGTACTTC. This gives the protein CASSRGRGAGETQYF.

The chain employs TRBV20-1 and TRBJ1-5; possibly TRBD1 for D (6 bases). This CDR3 comprises 15 residues. V lost 7 bases and J lost 2, with 18 bases in between. CDR1 DFQATT and CDR2 SNEGSKA come from the germline V gene (reference sequence). The CDR3 region has the DNA TGCAGTGTTTCCAAGGGGGGCAGTGGCAATCAGCCCCAGCATTTT. Its protein product is CSVSKGGSGNQPQHF.

The chain couples TRBV12-3 or TRBV12-4 to TRBJ1-5; D not certain. This CDR3 spans 14 amino acids. V gave up 7 bases and J gave up 6 bases, with 16 bases separating them. The CDR3: CASTEDRWGQPQHF. The CDR3 region has the DNA TGTGCCAGCACTGAGGACCGATGGGGTCAGCCCCAGCATTTT.

V gene TRBV28 combines with J gene TRBJ1-5; D perhaps matches TRBD1 (6 bases). The CDR3 contains 14 residues. Trimming shortened V by 6 bases and J by 6 bases, and 15 bases separated the two germline ends. Germline loops: CDR1 MDHEN, CDR2 SYDVKM. The CDR3 region is CASRPRGPSQPQHF. CDR3 DNA: TGTGCCAGCAGACCCCGGGGGCCGAGTCAGCCCCAGCATTTT.

This clonotype was seen a handful of times. This chain links TRBV19 with TRBJ2-5; no definite D call. Deletions cut 3 bases from V and 5 bases from J, with 4 bases between. This CDR3 is 11 amino acids long. Germline CDR1 reads LNHDA; CDR2 reads SQIVND (reference sequence). This CDR3 reads CASSISETQYF. The CDR3 nucleotides read TGTGCCAGTAGTATTAGTGAGACCCAGTACTTC.

The genes are TRBV12-3 or TRBV12-4 and TRBJ1-1; unclear D gene. Trimming removed 7 bases from V and 5 bases from J, with 14 bases in between. CDR3 length: 13 amino acids. The CDR3: CASNLRGRTEAFF. The CDR3 DNA sequence: TGTGCCAGCAACCTCCGAGGGAGGACTGAAGCTTTCTTT.

This clonotype has just a few counts. This sequence joins TRBV25-1 and TRBJ2-3; 9 nucleotides align to TRBD1. The CDR3 has 16 amino acids. Germline CDR1 and CDR2: MGHDK and SYGVNS. The V gene end was trimmed by 4 bases and the J gene end by 3 bases; junction bases not matched to a gene: 8. The CDR3 reads CASSALRDRGTDTQYF. The CDR3 DNA reads TGTGCCAGCAGTGCCCTGCGCGACAGGGGGACAGATACGCAGTATTTT.

The chain has TRBV27 and TRBJ2-3, with a tentative D call TRBD2 (6 bases). V gave up 3 bases and J gave up 5 bases, with 15 bases separating them. Germline CDR1 MNHEY, CDR2 SMNVEV (reference sequence). The CDR3 has 15 residues. CDR3 sequence (DNA): TGTGCCAGCAGTTTTTCCCTACGGAGGGGAGATACGCAGTATTTT. Translating it yields CASSFSLRRGDTQYF.

This clonotype was picked up many times. The genes are TRBV19 and TRBJ2-1; D may be TRBD1 (5 bases). Germline V gene data show CDR1 as LNHDA and CDR2 as SQIVND (reference sequence). Deletions cut 5 bases from V and 7 bases from J, with 18 bases between. The CDR3 has 15 residues. Written as DNA, the CDR3 is TGTGCCAGTAGTCCGAGGACAATTGGGCTTAATGAGCAGTTCTTC. Protein: CASSPRTIGLNEQFF.

This clonotype was counted a few times. CDR3 region: CASSYTSPTGELFF. The CDR3 DNA reads TGTGCCAGCAGCTACACATCACCCACCGGGGAGCTGTTTTTT. The chain has TRBV9 and TRBJ2-2; unclear D gene. The ends were cut back, 4 bases at V and 4 bases at J, with 11 bases in the middle. The CDR3 is 14 amino acids. Germline values: CDR1 SGDLS, CDR2 YYNGEE. Full variable domain (remainder filled in from reference TRBV9 and TRBJ2-2): DSGVTQTPKHLITATGQRVTLRCSPRSGDLSVYWYQQSLDQGLQFLIQYYNGEERAKGNILERFSAQQFPDLHSELNLSSLELGDSALYFCASSYTSPTGELFFGEGSRLTVL.

The genes are TRBV15 and TRBJ2-7, with 8 bases that match TRBD1. This CDR3 is 14 amino acids long. Germline CDR1 LNHNV, CDR2 YYDKDF (reference sequence). V lost 4 bases and J lost 4; bases outside the gene matches: 6. This chain's CDR3 is CATSNPRGPYEQYF. CDR3 sequence (DNA): TGTGCCACCAGCAACCCCAGGGGGCCGTACGAGCAGTACTTC.

The chain links TRBV19 to TRBJ1-1, with 8 bases lining up with TRBD1. The CDR3 loop spans 13 amino acids. The V and J ends lost 10 bases and 5 bases, in that order; junction bases with no gene match: 9. The germline V gene has CDR1 LNHDA and CDR2 SQIVND (reference sequence). CDR3 residues: CATKRQGNTEAFF. The CDR3, as DNA: TGTGCCACCAAGAGACAGGGGAATACTGAAGCTTTCTTT.

The J gene is TRBJ2-7, the V gene TRBV12-3 or TRBV12-4; D is possibly TRBD1 (6 bases). The CDR3 is made up of 15 amino acids. Trimming took off 6 bases at V and 0 bases at J, with 15 bases between the two ends. This CDR3 is CASRRTVSSSYEQYV. CDR3 nucleotides: TGTGCCAGCAGGAGGACAGTTTCAAGCTCCTACGAGCAGTACGTC.

In its sample, this clonotype was seen a few times. The chain is built from TRBV30 and TRBJ1-2, with D hard to call. The ends were cut back, 8 bases at V and 4 bases at J, with 14 bases in the middle. Germline-derived CDR1 and CDR2 are GTSNPN and SVGIG (reference sequence). CDR3 length: 12 residues. The CDR3 region is CARQEIAYGYTF. The CDR3 DNA reads as TGTGCCCGGCAGGAGATCGCCTATGGCTACACCTTC.

There are a few counts of this clonotype. This chain uses TRBV11-2 with TRBJ2-5; 14 positions match TRBD2. CDR1 and CDR2 from the germline V gene are SGHAT and FQNNGV. J gave up 2 bases and V 3 bases, and 5 bases lay outside the gene matches. CDR3 size: 17 residues. CDR3 DNA sequence: TGTGCCAGCAGCTTGGGGACTAGCGGGGGACAGCAAGAGACCCAGTACTTC. This codes for CASSLGTSGGQQETQYF.

The chain couples TRBV6-2 or TRBV6-3 to TRBJ2-7; D is perhaps TRBD1 (6 bases). In germline, CDR1 is MNHEY, CDR2 SVGEGT. The V gene lost 6 bases and the J gene lost 2 bases, with 14 bases spanning the gap. This CDR3 region has 14 residues. The CDR3 DNA sequence: TGTGCCAGCAGCCACCGGGACAAGGCCTACGAGCAGTACTTC. This encodes CASSHRDKAYEQYF.

The chain couples TRBV7-8 to TRBJ2-7, with TRBD1 matching over 8 bases. With 3 bases clipped from V and 2 bases from J, the junction kept 9 bases outside the gene matches. This CDR3 comprises 16 residues. The germline gives CDR1 SGHVS, CDR2 FQNEAQ. This chain's CDR3 is CASSFPRLGQAYEQYF. CDR3 bases: TGTGCCAGCAGCTTTCCTAGGCTGGGACAGGCCTACGAGCAGTACTTC.

The chain recombines TRBV28 with TRBJ1-6; 7 bases map to TRBD1. J lost 9 bases, V lost 3 bases, and 8 bases had no gene match. The CDR3 spans 15 residues. CDR1 is MDHEN and CDR2 is SYDVKM in the germline V gene. Here the CDR3 DNA reads TGTGCCAGCAGTTTCTCCGACAGGGCGGGTTCACCCCTCCACTTT. Translated: CASSFSDRAGSPLHF. Drawing the rest from reference TRBV28 and TRBJ1-6, the complete variable domain is DVKVTQSSRYLVKRTGEKVFLECVQDMDHENMFWYRQDPGLGLRLIYFSYDVKMKEKGDIPEGYSVSREKKERFSLILESASTNQTSMYLCASSFSDRAGSPLHFGNGTRLTVT.